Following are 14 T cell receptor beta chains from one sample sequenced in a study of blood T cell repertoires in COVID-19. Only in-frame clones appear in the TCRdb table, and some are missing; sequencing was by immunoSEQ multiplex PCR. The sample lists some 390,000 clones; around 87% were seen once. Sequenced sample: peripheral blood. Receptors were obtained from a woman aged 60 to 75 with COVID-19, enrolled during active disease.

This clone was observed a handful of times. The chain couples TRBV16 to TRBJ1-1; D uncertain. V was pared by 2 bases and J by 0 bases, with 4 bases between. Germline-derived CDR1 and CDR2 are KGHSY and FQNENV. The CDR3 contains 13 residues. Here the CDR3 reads CASSQRVNTEAFF. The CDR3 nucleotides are TGTGCCAGCAGCCAACGAGTGAACACTGAAGCTTTCTTT.

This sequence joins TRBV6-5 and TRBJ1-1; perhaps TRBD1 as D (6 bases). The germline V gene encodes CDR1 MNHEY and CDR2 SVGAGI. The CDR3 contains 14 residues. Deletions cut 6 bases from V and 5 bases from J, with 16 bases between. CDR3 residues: CASSEVEGGTEAFF. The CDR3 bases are TGTGCCAGCAGCGAGGTCGAGGGGGGGACTGAAGCTTTCTTT.

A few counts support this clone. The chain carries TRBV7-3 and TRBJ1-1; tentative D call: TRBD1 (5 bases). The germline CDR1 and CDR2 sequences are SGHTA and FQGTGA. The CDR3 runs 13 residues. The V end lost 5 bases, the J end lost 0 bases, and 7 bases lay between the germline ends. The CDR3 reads CASSQGVNTEAFF. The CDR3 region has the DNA TGTGCCAGCAGCCAAGGGGTGAACACTGAAGCTTTCTTT. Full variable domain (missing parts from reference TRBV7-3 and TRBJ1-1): GAGVSQTPSNKVTEKGKYVELRCDPISGHTALYWYRQSLGQGPEFLIYFQGTGAADDSGLPNDRFFAVRPEGSVSTLKIQRTERGDSAVYLCASSQGVNTEAFFGQGTRLTVV.

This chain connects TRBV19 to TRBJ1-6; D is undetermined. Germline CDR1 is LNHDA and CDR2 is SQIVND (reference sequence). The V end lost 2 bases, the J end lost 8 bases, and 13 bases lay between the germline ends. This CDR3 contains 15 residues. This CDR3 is CASSIQAASDSPLHF. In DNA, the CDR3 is TGTGCCAGTAGTATACAAGCCGCCTCGGATTCACCCCTCCACTTT. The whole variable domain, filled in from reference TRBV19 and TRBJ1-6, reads DGGITQSPKYLFRKEGQNVTLSCEQNLNHDAMYWYRQDPGQGLRLIYYSQIVNDFQKGDIAEGYSVSREKKESFPLTVTSAQKNPTAFYLCASSIQAASDSPLHFGNGTRLTVT.

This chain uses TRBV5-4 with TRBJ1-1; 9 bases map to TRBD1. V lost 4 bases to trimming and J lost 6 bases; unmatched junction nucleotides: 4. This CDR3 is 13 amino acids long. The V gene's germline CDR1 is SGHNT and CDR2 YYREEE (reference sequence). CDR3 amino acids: CASSGGQGAEAFF. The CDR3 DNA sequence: TGTGCCAGCAGCGGGGGACAGGGCGCTGAAGCTTTCTTT.

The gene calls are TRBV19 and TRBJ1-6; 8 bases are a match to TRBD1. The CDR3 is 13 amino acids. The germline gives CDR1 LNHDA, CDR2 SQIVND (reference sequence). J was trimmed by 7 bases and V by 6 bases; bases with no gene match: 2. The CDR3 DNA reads TGTGCCAGTAGAAGACAGGGGAATTCACCCCTCCACTTT. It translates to CASRRQGNSPLHF.

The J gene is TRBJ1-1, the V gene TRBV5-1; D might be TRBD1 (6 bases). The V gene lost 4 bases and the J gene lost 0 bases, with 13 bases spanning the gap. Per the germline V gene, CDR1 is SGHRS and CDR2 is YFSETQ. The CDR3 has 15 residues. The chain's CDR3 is CASSPETGMNTEAFF. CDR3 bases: TGCGCCAGCAGCCCCGAGACAGGAATGAACACTGAAGCTTTCTTT.

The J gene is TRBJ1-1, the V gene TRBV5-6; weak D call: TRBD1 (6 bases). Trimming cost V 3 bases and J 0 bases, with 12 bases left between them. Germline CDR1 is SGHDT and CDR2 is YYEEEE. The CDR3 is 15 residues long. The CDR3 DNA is TGTGCCAGCAGCTCCACGGGACAACTGAACACTGAAGCTTTCTTT. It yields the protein CASSSTGQLNTEAFF.

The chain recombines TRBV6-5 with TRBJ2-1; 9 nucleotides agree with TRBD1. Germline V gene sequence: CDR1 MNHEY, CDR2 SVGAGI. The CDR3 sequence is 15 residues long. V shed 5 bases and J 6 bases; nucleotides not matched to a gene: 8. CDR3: CASSNDRGAGNEQFF. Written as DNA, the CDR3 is TGTGCCAGCAGTAACGACAGGGGGGCTGGCAATGAGCAGTTCTTC.

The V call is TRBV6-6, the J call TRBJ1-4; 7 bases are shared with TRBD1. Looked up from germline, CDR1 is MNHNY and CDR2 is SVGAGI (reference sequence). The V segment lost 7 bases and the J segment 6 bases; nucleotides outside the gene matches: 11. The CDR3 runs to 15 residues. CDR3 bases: TGTGCCAGCATTGACCAGGGGGTTGGTCATGAAAAACTGTTTTTT. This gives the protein CASIDQGVGHEKLFF.

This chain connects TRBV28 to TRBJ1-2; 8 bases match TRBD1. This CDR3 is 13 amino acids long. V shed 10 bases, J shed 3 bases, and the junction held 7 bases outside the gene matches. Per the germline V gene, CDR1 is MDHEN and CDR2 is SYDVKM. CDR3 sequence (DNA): TGTGCCATCCGGACAGGGAAGGACTATGGCTACACCTTC. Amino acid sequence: CAIRTGKDYGYTF.

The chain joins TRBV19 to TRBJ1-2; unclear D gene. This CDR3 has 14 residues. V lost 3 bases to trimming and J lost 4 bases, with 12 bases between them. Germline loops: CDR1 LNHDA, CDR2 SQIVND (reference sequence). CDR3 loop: CASSIGLSVYGYTF. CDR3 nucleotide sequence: TGTGCCAGTAGTATCGGGTTATCCGTCTATGGCTACACCTTC.

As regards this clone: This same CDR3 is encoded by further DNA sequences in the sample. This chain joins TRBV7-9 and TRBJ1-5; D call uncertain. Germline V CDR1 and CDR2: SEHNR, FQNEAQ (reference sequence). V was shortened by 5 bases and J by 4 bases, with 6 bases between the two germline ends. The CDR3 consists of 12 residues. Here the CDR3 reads CASSTGNQPQHF. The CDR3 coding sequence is TGTGCCAGCAGCACGGGGAATCAGCCCCAGCATTTT.

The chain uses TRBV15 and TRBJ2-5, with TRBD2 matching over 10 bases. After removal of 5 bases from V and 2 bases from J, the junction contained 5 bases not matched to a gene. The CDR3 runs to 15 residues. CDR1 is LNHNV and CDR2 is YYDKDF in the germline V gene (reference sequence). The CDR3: CATSLGSGGQETQYF. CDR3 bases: TGTGCCACCAGCCTCGGTAGCGGGGGGCAAGAGACCCAGTACTTC. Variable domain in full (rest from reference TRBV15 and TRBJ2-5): DAMVIQNPRYQVTQFGKPVTLSCSQTLNHNVMYWYQQKSSQAPKLLFHYYDKDFNNEADTPDNFQSRRPNTSFCFLDIRSPGLGDTAMYLCATSLGSGGQETQYFGPGTRLLVL.